This is a list of T cell receptor beta chains from one sample in a study of blood T cell repertoires in COVID-19. The data were produced by immunoSEQ multiplex PCR, yet TCRdb's version contains in-frame clones alone and is incomplete. The table has about 160,000 clones, roughly 80% seen once; the top ten hold roughly 19%. Material for sequencing was peripheral blood. Receptors were obtained from an elderly woman with acute or convalescent COVID-19. Both conserved end residues are part of each CDR3. Some rows mark clone size as missing; the rest say once, few, many or name a class of expanded clone.

>TRBJ2-2|TRBV19|NA
CASSTTSGGPTGELFF
>TRBJ1-2|TRBV20-1|NA
CSASSIGGSFYGYTF
>TRBJ2-5|TRBV7-7|NA
CASSLGTGPQETQYF
>TRBJ2-5|TRBV7-9|many
CASSSEMDRGGETQYF
>TRBJ2-7|TRBV7-8|NA
CASSLAGSGGAYEQYF
>TRBJ2-7|TRBV5-6|NA
CASSLVHNRYEQYF
>TRBJ1-2|TRBV3-1/TRBV3-2|NA
CASSQDLSYGYTF
>TRBJ2-1|TRBV24-1|NA
CATSDSPEYYYNEQFF
>TRBJ1-2|TRBV10-3|once
CAISEGGGRSSYGYTF
>TRBJ1-2|TRBV6-1|NA
CASSEAQSNYGYTF
>TRBJ2-3|TRBV3-1/TRBV3-2|NA
CASSQRRRGGTDTQYF
>TRBJ2-5|TRBV5-1|NA
CASSLGNQAFQETQYF
>TRBJ1-6|TRBV2|few
CASSDRTGPNSPLHF
>TRBJ2-2|TRBV7-8|once
CASSARDSNTGELFF
>TRBJ2-7|TRBV27|NA
CASSPTSAIYEQYF
>TRBJ2-2|TRBV10-3|NA
CAISATSGVNTGELFF
>TRBJ2-7|TRBV7-9|NA
CASSFGTPAIHEQYF
>TRBJ2-7|TRBV6-6|NA
CASNRGASYEQYF
>TRBJ2-7|TRBV11-2|NA
CASSLEGAEQYF
>TRBJ2-2|TRBV4-3|NA
CASSQENRPTGELFF
>TRBJ2-6|TRBV7-6|once
CASSRFQGALSGANVLTF
>TRBJ2-7|TRBV7-6|NA
CASSLVQGAAYEQYF
>TRBJ1-1|TRBV28|NA
CASSSPTGRSLAFF
>TRBJ1-1|TRBV7-2|few
CASSLDLWFGTENTEAFF
>TRBJ1-3|TRBV4-3|NA
CASSQDRSGELEAGNTIYF
>TRBJ2-2|TRBV19|NA
CASSMQGGGTGELFF
>TRBJ2-3|TRBV19|few
CASIGGPRDTQYF
>TRBJ1-4|TRBV18|NA
CASSPQLLGADEKLFF
>TRBJ2-1|TRBV19|NA
CASMETGLINEQFF
>TRBJ2-1|TRBV4-1|NA
CASSPTSGWHNEQFF
>TRBJ2-6|TRBV18|NA
CASSPSRSSGANVLTF
>TRBJ1-1|TRBV21-1|NA
CASSIPRVAFF
>TRBJ1-5|TRBV5-5|NA
CASSLSAQDNQPQHF
>TRBJ1-3|TRBV9|once
CASGQGVGNTIYF
>TRBJ2-7|TRBV18|NA
CASSLKGGGVDEQYF
>TRBJ2-2|TRBV7-9|NA
CASSADITKNTGELFF
>TRBJ1-1|TRBV4-3|NA
CASSQGLQNTEAFF
>TRBJ2-2|TRBV4-2|once
CASSQDPGTSGGATGELFF
>TRBJ1-1|TRBV29-1|NA
CSVEGGFNAEAFF
>TRBJ1-2|TRBV11-2|NA
CASSHDRGLRGYTF
>TRBJ1-1|TRBV2|few
CARPRGGGTEAFF
>TRBJ2-6|TRBV23-1|NA
CASSHSIPRDRPAERANVLTF
>TRBJ2-5|TRBV5-1|NA
CASSLSRLAGGQETQYF
>TRBJ2-3|TRBV5-1|NA
CASSPSTDTQYF
>TRBJ2-3|TRBV5-1|NA
CASSLATGTYNTDTQYF
>TRBJ1-1|TRBV19|NA
CASSPLKAGVRAFF
>TRBJ1-5|TRBV20-1|NA
CSASGGGQPQHF
>TRBJ2-7|TRBV7-9|NA
CASSLGTGGQTYEQYF
>TRBJ1-1|TRBV7-2|NA
CASSLAGGIKATEAFF
>TRBJ2-3|TRBV6-5|NA
CASSYRLGAIDTQYF
>TRBJ1-6|TRBV6-5|few
CASSSPGQGRSPLHF
>TRBJ2-3|TRBV5-1|NA
CASSLWGQRPDTQYF
>TRBJ2-7|TRBV4-2|NA
CASSQDQASTYEQYF